This is a list of T cell receptor beta chains from one sample in a study of blood T cell repertoires in COVID-19. Method: immunoSEQ multiplex PCR; TCRdb's copy keeps in-frame clones and lacks some. The sample carries 130,000 to 150,000 clones, under 90% recorded once. The sequencing input was peripheral blood. These receptors were obtained from a human donor in a cohort sampled during active COVID-19. Both conserved end residues are part of each CDR3. D genes are given only for firm matches. A row's size may be missing; if present it is once, few, many or a size class.

abundance	v_gene	j_gene	d_gene	CDR3nt	CDR3aa
NA	TRBV7-8	TRBJ1-6	NA	TGTGCCAGCAGCCTACAACAGAATTCACCCCTCCACTTT	CASSLQQNSPLHF
once	TRBV5-5	TRBJ2-7	NA	TGTGCCAGCAGCCCCCCCGGAGGCCCCTACGAGCAGTACTTC	CASSPPGGPYEQYF
NA	TRBV10-3	TRBJ1-4	TRBD1	TGTGCCATCAGACCGGGACAGGATGAAAAACTGTTTTTT	CAIRPGQDEKLFF
NA	TRBV5-4	TRBJ1-2	TRBD1	TGTGCCAGCAGCTTGGACAGGGGTGATGGCTACACCTTC	CASSLDRGDGYTF
NA	TRBV6-5	TRBJ1-4	TRBD1	TGTGCCAGCGGGTCAGGGGGCACTAATGAAAAACTGTTTTTT	CASGSGGTNEKLFF
once	TRBV7-3	TRBJ2-2	TRBD1	TGTGCCAGCAAAGAGGCCGGGACAGGGAACACCGGGGAGCTGTTTTTT	CASKEAGTGNTGELFF
NA	TRBV7-2	TRBJ2-7	TRBD2	TGTGCCAGCAGCTCGCGGGGGGCCTACGAGCAGTACTTC	CASSSRGAYEQYF
NA	TRBV27	TRBJ1-2	TRBD1	TGTGCCAGCAGTTCCCCGGACAGGCTAGGCTACACCTTC	CASSSPDRLGYTF
NA	TRBV5-4	TRBJ2-2	NA	TGTGCCAGCAGCCTAAGACAGAACCAGGGGGAGCTGTTTTTT	CASSLRQNQGELFF
once	TRBV7-9	TRBJ1-5	NA	TGTGCCAGCAGCTTAATGGGCACTTATCAGCCCCAGCATTTT	CASSLMGTYQPQHF
NA	TRBV5-1	TRBJ1-2	TRBD1	TGCGCCAGCAGCTTGGAGGGACAGGGGGCAATTAGCTATGGCTACACCTTC	CASSLEGQGAISYGYTF
few	TRBV7-2	TRBJ2-5	NA	TGTGCCAGCAGCTTAGCGGGGGGTCAAGAGACCCAGTACTTC	CASSLAGGQETQYF
once	TRBV3-1/TRBV3-2	TRBJ2-5	TRBD2	TGTGCCAGCAGCCAAAGAAGCGGGGGCCTCCAAGAGACCCAGTACTTC	CASSQRSGGLQETQYF
NA	TRBV28	TRBJ2-7	NA	TGTGCCAGCAGCACAGGAACCCCCTACGAGCAGTACTTC	CASSTGTPYEQYF